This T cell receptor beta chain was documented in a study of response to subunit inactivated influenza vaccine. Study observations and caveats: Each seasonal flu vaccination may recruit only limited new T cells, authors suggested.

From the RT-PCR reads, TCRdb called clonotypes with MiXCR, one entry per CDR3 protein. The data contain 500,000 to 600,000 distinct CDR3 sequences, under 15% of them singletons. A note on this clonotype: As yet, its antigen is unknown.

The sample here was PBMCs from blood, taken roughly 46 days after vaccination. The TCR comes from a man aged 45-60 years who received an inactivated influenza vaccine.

For the CDR3, the DNA is TGCGCCACCAAAGGGGACTCTGGGGCCAACGTCCTGACTTTC. Protein product: CATKGDSGANVLTF. The V gene is TRBV5-1, the J gene TRBJ2-6; weak D call: TRBD1 (5 bases). The CDR3 has 14 amino acids. V lost 9 bases and J lost 0, with 10 bases in between. The germline CDR1 and CDR2 sequences are SGHRS and YFSETQ.